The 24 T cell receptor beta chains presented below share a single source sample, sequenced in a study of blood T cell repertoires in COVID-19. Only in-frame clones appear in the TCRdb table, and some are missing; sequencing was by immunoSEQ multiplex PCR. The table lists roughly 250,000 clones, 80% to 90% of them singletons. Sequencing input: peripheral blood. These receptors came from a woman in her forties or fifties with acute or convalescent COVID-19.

CDR3 sequence reads: CASSLDSRTGDYEQYF. For the CDR3, the DNA is TGTGCCAGCAGCTTAGATAGCCGGACAGGAGACTACGAGCAGTACTTC. The V call is TRBV11-3, the J call TRBJ2-7; TRBD1 agrees at 7 bases. Germline lookup yields CDR1 SGHNT and CDR2 YENEEA. The CDR3 consists of 16 residues. The junction had 8 bases not matched to a gene; V was cut back by 0 bases and J by 3 bases. The complete variable domain, with remaining parts taken from reference TRBV11-3 and TRBJ2-7, reads EAGVVQSPRYKIIEKKQPVAFWCNPISGHNTLYWYLQNLGQGPELLIRYENEEAVDDSQLPKDRFSAERLKGVDSTLKIQPAELGDSAVYLCASSLDSRTGDYEQYFGPGTRLTVT.

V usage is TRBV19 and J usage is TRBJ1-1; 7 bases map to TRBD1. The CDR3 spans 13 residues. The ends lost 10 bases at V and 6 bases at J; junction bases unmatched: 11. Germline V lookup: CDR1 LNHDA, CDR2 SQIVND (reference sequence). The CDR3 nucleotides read TGTGCCACCCGTACAGGGGTAGTATCTGAAGCTTTCTTT. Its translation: CATRTGVVSEAFF.

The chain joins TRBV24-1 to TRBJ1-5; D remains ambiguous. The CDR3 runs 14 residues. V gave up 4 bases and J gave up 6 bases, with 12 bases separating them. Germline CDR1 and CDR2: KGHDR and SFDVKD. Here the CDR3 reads CATSDPRDGQPQHF. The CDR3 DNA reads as TGTGCCACCAGTGACCCCCGGGATGGTCAGCCCCAGCATTTT.

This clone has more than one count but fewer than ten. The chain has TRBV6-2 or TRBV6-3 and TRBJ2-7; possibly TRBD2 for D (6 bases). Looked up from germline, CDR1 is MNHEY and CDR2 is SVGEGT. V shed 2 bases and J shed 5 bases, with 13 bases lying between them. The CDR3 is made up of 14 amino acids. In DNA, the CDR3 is TGTGCCAGCAGTTACGGAGGGATACCCGACGAGCAGTACTTC. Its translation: CASSYGGIPDEQYF.

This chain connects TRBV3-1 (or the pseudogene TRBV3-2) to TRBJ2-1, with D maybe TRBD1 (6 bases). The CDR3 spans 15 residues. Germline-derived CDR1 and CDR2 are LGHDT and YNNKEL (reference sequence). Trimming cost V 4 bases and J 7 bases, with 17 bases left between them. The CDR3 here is CASSPRQEGLNEQFF. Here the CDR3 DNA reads TGTGCCAGCAGCCCCAGACAGGAAGGCTTAAATGAGCAGTTCTTC.

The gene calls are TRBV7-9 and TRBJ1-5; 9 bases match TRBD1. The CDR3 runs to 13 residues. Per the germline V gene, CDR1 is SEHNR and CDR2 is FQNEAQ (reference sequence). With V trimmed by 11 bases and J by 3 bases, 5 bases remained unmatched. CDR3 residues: CASGQGPNQPQHF. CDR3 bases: TGTGCCTCCGGACAGGGGCCCAATCAGCCCCAGCATTTT.

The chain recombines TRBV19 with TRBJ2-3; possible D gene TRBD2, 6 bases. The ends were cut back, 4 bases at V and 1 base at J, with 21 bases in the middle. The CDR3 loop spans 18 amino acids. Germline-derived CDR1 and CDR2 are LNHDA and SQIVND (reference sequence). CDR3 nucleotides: TGTGCCAGTAGTAGGGGGTCGACTAGTATGGTTGGCACAGATACGCAGTATTTT. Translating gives CASSRGSTSMVGTDTQYF.

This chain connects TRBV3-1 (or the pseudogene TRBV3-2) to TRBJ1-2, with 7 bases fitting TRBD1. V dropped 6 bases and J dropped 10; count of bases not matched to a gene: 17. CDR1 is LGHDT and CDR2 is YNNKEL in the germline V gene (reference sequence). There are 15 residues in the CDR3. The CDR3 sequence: CASRSSDRAPSIYTF. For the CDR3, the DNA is TGTGCCAGCAGATCAAGCGACAGGGCCCCTTCCATCTACACCTTC.

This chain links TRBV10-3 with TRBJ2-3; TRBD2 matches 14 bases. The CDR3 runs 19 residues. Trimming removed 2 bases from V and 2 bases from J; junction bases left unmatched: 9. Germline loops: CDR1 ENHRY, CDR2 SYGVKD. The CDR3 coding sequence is TGTGCCATCAGTGAGAGGGGGACTAGCGGGAGTGCCAACACAGATACGCAGTATTTT. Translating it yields CAISERGTSGSANTDTQYF.

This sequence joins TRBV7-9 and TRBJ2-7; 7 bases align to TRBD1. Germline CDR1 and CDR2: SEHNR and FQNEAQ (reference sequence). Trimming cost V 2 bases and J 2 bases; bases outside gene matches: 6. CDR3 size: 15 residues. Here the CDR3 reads CASSLTGQEPYEQYF. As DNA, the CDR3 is TGTGCCAGCAGCTTAACAGGACAGGAACCCTACGAGCAGTACTTC.

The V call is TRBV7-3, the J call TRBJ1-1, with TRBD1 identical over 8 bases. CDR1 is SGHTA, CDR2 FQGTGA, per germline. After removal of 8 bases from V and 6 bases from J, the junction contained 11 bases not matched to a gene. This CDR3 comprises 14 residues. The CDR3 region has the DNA TGTGCCAGCCGAGTCGACAGGGGTTTCTCTGAAGCTTTCTTT. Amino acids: CASRVDRGFSEAFF.

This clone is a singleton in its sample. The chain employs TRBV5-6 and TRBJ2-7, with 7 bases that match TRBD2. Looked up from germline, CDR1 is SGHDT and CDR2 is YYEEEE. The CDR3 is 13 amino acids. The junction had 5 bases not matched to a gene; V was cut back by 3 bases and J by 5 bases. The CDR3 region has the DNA TGTGCCAGCAGCTCCTTGACTAGCCACGAGCAGTACTTC. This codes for CASSSLTSHEQYF.

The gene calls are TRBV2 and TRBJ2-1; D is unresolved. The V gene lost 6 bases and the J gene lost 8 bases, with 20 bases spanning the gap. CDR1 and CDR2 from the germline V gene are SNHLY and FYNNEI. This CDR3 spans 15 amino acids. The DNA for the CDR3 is TGTGCCAGCAGGTCTTATCGCGGTGGAATCGATGAGCAGTTCTTC. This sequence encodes CASRSYRGGIDEQFF.

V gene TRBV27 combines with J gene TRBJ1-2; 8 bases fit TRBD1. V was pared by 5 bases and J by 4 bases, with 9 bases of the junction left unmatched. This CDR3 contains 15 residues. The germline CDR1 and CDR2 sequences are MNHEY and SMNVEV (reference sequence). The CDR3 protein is CASSRTGSTSYGYTF. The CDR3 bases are TGTGCCAGCAGTCGGACAGGGAGCACTAGCTATGGCTACACCTTC.

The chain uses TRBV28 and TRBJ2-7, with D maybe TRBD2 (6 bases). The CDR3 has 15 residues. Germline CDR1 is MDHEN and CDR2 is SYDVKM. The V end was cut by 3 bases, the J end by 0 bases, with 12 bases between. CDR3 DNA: TGTGCCAGCAGTTTCGGCGGGGCGCACTCCTACGAGCAGTACTTC. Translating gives CASSFGGAHSYEQYF.

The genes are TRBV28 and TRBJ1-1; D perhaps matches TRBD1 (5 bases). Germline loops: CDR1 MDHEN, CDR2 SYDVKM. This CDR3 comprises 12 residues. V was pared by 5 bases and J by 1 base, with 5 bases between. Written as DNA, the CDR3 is TGTGCCAGCAGTACAGGGAACACTGAAGCTTTCTTT. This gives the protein CASSTGNTEAFF.

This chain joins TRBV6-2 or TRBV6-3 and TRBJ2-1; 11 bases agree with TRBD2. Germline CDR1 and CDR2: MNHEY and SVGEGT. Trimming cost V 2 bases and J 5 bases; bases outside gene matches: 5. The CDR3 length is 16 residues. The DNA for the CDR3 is TGTGCCAGCAGTTACCCAGGACTAGCGGGTCACAATGAGCAGTTCTTC. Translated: CASSYPGLAGHNEQFF.

DNA for the CDR3: TGTGCCAGCAGCCAAGTTTCCAAATCGGACACTGAAGCTTTCTTT. Translating it yields CASSQVSKSDTEAFF. This chain uses TRBV3-1 (or the pseudogene TRBV3-2) with TRBJ1-1; D gene unclear. CDR1 and CDR2 from the germline V gene are LGHDT and YNNKEL (reference sequence). Trimming removed 1 base at V and 3 bases at J, with 12 bases between. This CDR3 spans 15 amino acids.

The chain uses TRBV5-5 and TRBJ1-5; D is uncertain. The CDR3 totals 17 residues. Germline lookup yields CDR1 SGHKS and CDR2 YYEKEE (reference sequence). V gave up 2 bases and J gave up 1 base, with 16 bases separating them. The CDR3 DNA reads TGTGCCAGCAGCTTCTCAGACTGGGTTGGCAGCAATCAGCCCCAGCATTTT. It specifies CASSFSDWVGSNQPQHF. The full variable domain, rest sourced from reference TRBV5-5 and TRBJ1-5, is DAGVTQSPTHLIKTRGQQVTLRCSPISGHKSVSWYQQVLGQGPQFIFQYYEKEERGRGNFPDRFSARQFPNYSSELNVNALLLGDSALYLCASSFSDWVGSNQPQHFGDGTRLSIL.

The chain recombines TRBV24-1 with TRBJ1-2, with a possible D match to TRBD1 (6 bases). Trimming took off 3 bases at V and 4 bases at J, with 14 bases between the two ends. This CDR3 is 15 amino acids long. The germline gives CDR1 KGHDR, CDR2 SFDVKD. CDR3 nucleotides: TGTGCCACCAGTGATAGTGGGGGCCCGATCTATGGCTACACCTTC. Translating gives CATSDSGGPIYGYTF.

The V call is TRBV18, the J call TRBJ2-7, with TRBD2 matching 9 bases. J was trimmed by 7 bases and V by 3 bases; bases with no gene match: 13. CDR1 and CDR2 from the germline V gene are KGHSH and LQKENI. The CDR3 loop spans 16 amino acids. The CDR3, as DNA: TGTGCCAGCTCACCTTTTGCCCCAGCGGGAGGAGTTGAGCAGTACTTC. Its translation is CASSPFAPAGGVEQYF.

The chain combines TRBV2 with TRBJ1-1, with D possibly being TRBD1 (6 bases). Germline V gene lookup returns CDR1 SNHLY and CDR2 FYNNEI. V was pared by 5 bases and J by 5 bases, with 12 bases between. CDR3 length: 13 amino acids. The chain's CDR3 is CASSFAGDTEAFF. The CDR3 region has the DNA TGTGCCAGCAGTTTCGCAGGGGATACTGAAGCTTTCTTT.

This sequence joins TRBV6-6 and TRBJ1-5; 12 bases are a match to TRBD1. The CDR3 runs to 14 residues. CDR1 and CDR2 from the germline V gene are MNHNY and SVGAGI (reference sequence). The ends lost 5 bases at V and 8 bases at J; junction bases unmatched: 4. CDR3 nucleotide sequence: TGTGCCAGCAGTCTGGGACAGGGGGCAGAGCCCCAGCATTTT. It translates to CASSLGQGAEPQHF.

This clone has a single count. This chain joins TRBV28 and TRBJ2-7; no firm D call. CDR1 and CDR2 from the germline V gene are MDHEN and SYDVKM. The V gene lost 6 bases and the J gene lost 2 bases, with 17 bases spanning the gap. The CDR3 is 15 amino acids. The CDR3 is CASRVLVASTYEQYF. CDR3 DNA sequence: TGTGCCAGCAGGGTGCTAGTTGCCTCCACCTACGAGCAGTACTTC.